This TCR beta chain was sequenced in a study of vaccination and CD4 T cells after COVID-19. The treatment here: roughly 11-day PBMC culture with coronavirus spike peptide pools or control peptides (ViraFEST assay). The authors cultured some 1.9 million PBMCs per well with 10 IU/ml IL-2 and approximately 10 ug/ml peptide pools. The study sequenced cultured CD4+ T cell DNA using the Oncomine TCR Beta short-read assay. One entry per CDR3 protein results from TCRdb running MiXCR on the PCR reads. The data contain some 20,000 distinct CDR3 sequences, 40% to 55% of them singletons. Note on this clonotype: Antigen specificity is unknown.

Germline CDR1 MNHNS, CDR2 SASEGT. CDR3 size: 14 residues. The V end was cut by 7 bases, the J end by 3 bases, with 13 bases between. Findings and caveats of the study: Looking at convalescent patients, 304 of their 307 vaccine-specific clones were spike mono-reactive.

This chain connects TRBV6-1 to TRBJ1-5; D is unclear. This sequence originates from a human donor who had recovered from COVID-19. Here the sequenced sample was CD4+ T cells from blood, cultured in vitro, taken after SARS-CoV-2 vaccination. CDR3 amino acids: CASIQDGSNQPQHF. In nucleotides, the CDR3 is TGTGCCAGCATCCAGGACGGCTCCAATCAGCCCCAGCATTTT.